The next 5 T cell receptor beta chains were all read from a single sample in a study of beta chain features in type 1 diabetes (dated by TCRdb to the late 2010s). Receptor libraries were prepared by the immunoSEQ multiplex PCR assay. All of the isolated RNA was reverse transcribed with the High Capacity cDNA Reverse Transcription Kit, so expressed TCRB transcripts were sequenced. Entries here come from immuneACCESS through TCRdb and include only in-frame sequences with V and J called. Some clones fail to appear in such tables; in the studies checked, an unresolved V gene covers under half of the shortfall, and the cause of the remainder is unknown. This sample comprises hundreds of thousands of clones, 10% to 12% of them detected only once. The top ten hold less than 0.06% of the sample. Material: naive CD4+ T cells from blood. The cell subset or site label on this specimen signifies: true naive CD4+ T cells. The receptors were gathered from a woman between 18 and 29 years old in good health.

The sample holds a few counts of this clone. The gene calls are TRBV6-5 and TRBJ2-1, with 8 positions matching TRBD1. CDR1 is MNHEY, CDR2 SVGAGI, per germline. The CDR3 contains 16 residues. Trimming at V came to 4 bases and at J to 6 bases, leaving 11 bases not matched to a gene. CDR3 loop: CASSLTRGTGFNEQFF. The CDR3 DNA reads as TGTGCCAGCAGTTTAACGAGGGGGACAGGATTCAATGAGCAGTTCTTC.

This chain uses TRBV29-1 with TRBJ2-3; TRBD1 is a possible D gene (5 bases). Trimming pared 4 bases from V and 3 bases from J, leaving 11 bases between. CDR3 length equals 13 residues. CDR1 is SQVTM, CDR2 ANQGSEA, per germline. The CDR3 reads CSVGAGITDTQYF. The CDR3 DNA is TGCAGCGTTGGGGCAGGGATTACAGATACGCAGTATTTT.

The DNA for the CDR3 is TGTGCCAGCACAGATCTCAATCAGCCCCAGCATTTT. Its protein product is CASTDLNQPQHF. V is TRBV6-6 and J is TRBJ1-5; the D is unclear. V lost 7 bases, J lost 3 bases, and 7 bases lay in between. Looked up from germline, CDR1 is MNHNY and CDR2 is SVGAGI (reference sequence). This CDR3 spans 12 amino acids.

This clone was recorded a few times. The V call is TRBV5-1, the J call TRBJ2-7; D might be TRBD1 (6 bases). This CDR3 spans 15 amino acids. V was cut by 3 bases and J by 5 bases, with 18 bases left in between. Germline CDR1 reads SGHRS; CDR2 reads YFSETQ. CDR3 DNA: TGCGCCAGCAGCTGGCCCCAGGGGACGGTTGACGAGCAGTACTTC. This codes for CASSWPQGTVDEQYF.

This clone was detected only a few times. CDR3 sequence: CASSLGSLQETQYF. CDR3 sequence (DNA): TGTGCCAGCAGCTTAGGGAGCCTCCAAGAGACCCAGTACTTC. The V call is TRBV7-2, the J call TRBJ2-5; no definite D call. Germline CDR1 and CDR2: SGHTA and FQGNSA. V was shortened by 1 base and J by 1 base, with 7 bases between the two germline ends. The CDR3 totals 14 residues. Full variable domain (rest looked up from reference TRBV7-2 and TRBJ2-5): GAGVSQSPSNKVTEKGKDVELRCDPISGHTALYWYRQSLGQGLEFLIYFQGNSAPDKSGLPSDRFSAERTGGSVSTLTIQRTQQEDSAVYLCASSLGSLQETQYFGPGTRLLVL.